The 10 T cell receptor beta chains given below trace back to one sample, sequenced in a study of shared clonotypes between healthy human individuals. Clones were sequenced by immunoSEQ multiplex PCR, and TCRdb holds only the in-frame ones, with some missing. Of about 1 million clones detected, more than 60% appear once; the ten largest clones hold around 1.4%. Sequenced material: memory CD4+ T cells sorted from blood. Indicated subset: CD45RA-negative fraction. The origin of the receptors is a man younger than 35 in good health.

This sequence joins TRBV5-4 and TRBJ2-7, with 7 bases fitting TRBD2. This CDR3 is 14 amino acids long. The trim removed 5 bases at V and 3 bases at J, leaving 8 bases unmatched. CDR1 is SGHNT, CDR2 YYREEE, per germline (reference sequence). As DNA, the CDR3 is TGTGCCAGCAGTGGCGGGGGAAGGAACTACGAGCAGTACTTC. Amino acids: CASSGGGRNYEQYF.

The CDR3 is CASTDRVHYEQYF. For the CDR3, the DNA is TGTGCCTCAACGGACAGGGTCCACTACGAGCAGTACTTC. The J gene is TRBJ2-7, the V gene TRBV10-3, with 8 bases matching TRBD1. The V gene's germline CDR1 is ENHRY and CDR2 SYGVKD. The CDR3 runs 13 residues. Trimming at V came to 11 bases and at J to 3 bases, leaving 9 bases not matched to a gene.

This clone was seen more than once but under ten times. The CDR3 DNA is TGTGCCAGTACAGGGGCGACTGCTGGGGCCAACGTCCTGACTTTC. Residues: CASTGATAGANVLTF. The chain carries TRBV19 and TRBJ2-6; weak D call: TRBD1 (6 bases). There are 15 residues in the CDR3. V was trimmed by 7 bases and J by 2 bases, leaving 12 bases between them. CDR1 is LNHDA, CDR2 SQIVND, per germline (reference sequence).

The CDR3 DNA sequence: TGCGCCAGCAGCTTGGACCTACCGGGACAGAACTATGGCTACACCTTC. It encodes CASSLDLPGQNYGYTF. The V and J genes are TRBV5-1 and TRBJ1-2, with 7 bases that match TRBD1. This CDR3 contains 16 residues. Germline lookup yields CDR1 SGHRS and CDR2 YFSETQ. The J segment lost 2 bases and the V segment lost 0 bases, leaving 7 bases of the junction unmatched.

This clone occurred a few times. The chain employs TRBV25-1 and TRBJ2-1; D is perhaps TRBD1 (7 bases). CDR3 length equals 15 residues. From germline, CDR1 is MGHDK and CDR2 SYGVNS. The V gene lost 6 bases and the J gene lost 1 base, with 13 bases spanning the gap. This chain's CDR3 is CASSDQGGSYNEQFF. The CDR3 DNA is TGTGCCAGCAGCGACCAGGGGGGTTCCTACAATGAGCAGTTCTTC.

This chain joins TRBV6-6 and TRBJ1-1; 12 bases match TRBD1. This CDR3 has 15 amino acids. The V gene's germline CDR1 is MNHNY and CDR2 SVGAGI (reference sequence). V lost 5 bases and J lost 2; bases outside the gene matches: 3. DNA of the CDR3: TGTGCCAGCAGTCCTGGGACAGGGGGCAACACTGAAGCTTTCTTT. This gives the protein CASSPGTGGNTEAFF.

V is TRBV7-2 and J is TRBJ1-1, with D unresolved. CDR1 is SGHTA, CDR2 FQGNSA, per germline. V dropped 4 bases and J dropped 5 bases, with 14 bases sitting between them. The CDR3 totals 14 residues. Here the CDR3 DNA reads TGTGCCAGCAGCTATAAAACCAGCGGGACTGAAGCTTTCTTT. Translated: CASSYKTSGTEAFF. Full variable domain (remainder filled in from reference TRBV7-2 and TRBJ1-1): GAGVSQSPSNKVTEKGKDVELRCDPISGHTALYWYRQSLGQGLEFLIYFQGNSAPDKSGLPSDRFSAERTGGSVSTLTIQRTQQEDSAVYLCASSYKTSGTEAFFGQGTRLTVV.

The CDR3 nucleotides are TGTGCCAGCAGTCAGGGACAGGGCTGGGAGACCCAGTACTTC. Translating gives CASSQGQGWETQYF. The chain has TRBV6-5 and TRBJ2-5; 9 bases are a match to TRBD1. V lost 5 bases and J lost 5; bases outside the gene matches: 6. CDR1 MNHEY and CDR2 SVGAGI come from the germline V gene. The CDR3 has 14 amino acids.

This clone was seen a few times. This chain links TRBV10-3 with TRBJ1-5, with 9 bases fitting TRBD1. The CDR3 consists of 13 residues. The J segment lost 5 bases and the V segment lost 6 bases, leaving 2 bases of the junction unmatched. Per the germline V gene, CDR1 is ENHRY and CDR2 is SYGVKD. In DNA form, the CDR3 reads TGTGCCATCAGACAGGGGGCGGATCAGCCCCAGCATTTT. This gives the protein CAIRQGADQPQHF.

V usage is TRBV19 and J usage is TRBJ1-2; D perhaps matches TRBD1 (6 bases). This CDR3 spans 15 amino acids. The germline V gene has CDR1 LNHDA and CDR2 SQIVND (reference sequence). The V gene lost 6 bases and the J gene lost 3 bases, with 17 bases spanning the gap. In DNA form, the CDR3 reads TGTGCCAGTAGCAATAAACAGGGTGGTCACTATGGCTACACCTTC. Its translation: CASSNKQGGHYGYTF.